This entry describes one T cell receptor (beta chain). These data are taken from a study of blood T cell repertoires in COVID-19. Study at large: Material from acute and convalescent COVID-19 was sourced from the United States, Italy and Spain. Sources were T cells, B-cell-depleted T cells, or PBMCs; the material itself was cDNA or gDNA.

Under the authors' procedure: From reference gene primer amplification, estimates of nucleated cell counts were derived. Only in-frame clones appear in the TCRdb table, and some are missing; sequencing was by immunoSEQ multiplex PCR. The DNA gave D and trimming, while V, J and clone size come from that table. The repertoire holds around 270,000 clones, with approximately 90% as singletons. The V gene's germline CDR1 is SGHRS and CDR2 YFSETQ. V lost 4 bases and J lost 3, with 8 bases in between. This CDR3 is 12 amino acids long. The chain recombines TRBV5-1 with TRBJ2-7, with a tentative D call TRBD1 (5 bases). The source material was peripheral blood. This TCR was sampled from a man between 60 and 75 years old who had recovered from COVID-19. The CDR3: CASSLQDYEQYF. The CDR3 DNA sequence: TGCGCCAGCAGCCTACAGGACTACGAGCAGTACTTC.